A single sample gave rise to the 25 T cell receptor beta chains below, sequenced in a study. MiXCR was run by TCRdb on the 5' RACE reads, yielding one entry per CDR3 protein. The table includes around 34,000 distinct CDR3 sequences, roughly 30% detected once. The sorted Tregs were CD4+CD25+CD127-/low cells. The sample consisted of tumor-infiltrating Tregs sorted from the breast tumor. These receptors were collected from a female donor with breast cancer.

The CDR3 protein is CSAYKSGRNEQFF. In nucleotides, the CDR3 is TGCAGTGCCTACAAAAGCGGGAGAAATGAGCAGTTCTTC. This rearrangement joins TRBV20-1 to TRBJ2-1, with 8 positions matching TRBD2. The V and J ends lost 6 bases and 7 bases, in that order; junction bases with no gene match: 8. The CDR3 runs to 13 residues. Germline loops: CDR1 DFQATT, CDR2 SNEGSKA (reference sequence).

The V gene is TRBV2, the J gene TRBJ2-7, with D perhaps TRBD2 (6 bases). In germline, CDR1 is SNHLY, CDR2 FYNNEI. V lost 6 bases and J 4 bases, leaving 13 bases between the germline ends. This CDR3 comprises 13 residues. CDR3 nucleotide sequence: TGTGCCAGCAGGTGGGGACTCCCGTACGAGCAGTACTTC. It specifies CASRWGLPYEQYF.

This clonotype was detected ten times or more. The V call is TRBV7-3, the J call TRBJ2-2; the match to TRBD2 covers 7 bases. CDR1 is SGHTA, CDR2 FQGTGA, per germline. CDR3 length: 16 residues. The trim removed 5 bases at V and 1 base at J, leaving 7 bases unmatched. CDR3 amino acids: CASSLGGRENTGELFF. CDR3 DNA: TGTGCCAGCAGCCTTGGGGGGAGGGAGAACACCGGGGAGCTGTTTTTT.

This clonotype showed up just a few times. For the CDR3, the DNA is TGTGCCAGCAGATTACAGGGCGGAGGATTGAACACTGAAGCTTTCTTT. This translates into CASRLQGGGLNTEAFF. The chain joins TRBV5-5 to TRBJ1-1; tentatively, D is TRBD1 (6 bases). V lost 5 bases and J 0 bases, leaving 17 bases between the germline ends. Germline CDR1 reads SGHKS; CDR2 reads YYEKEE (reference sequence). This CDR3 is built from 16 residues.

This clonotype has just a few counts. This chain connects TRBV5-4 to TRBJ1-1, with TRBD1 as a possible D gene (6 bases). V was cut by 0 bases and J by 9 bases, with 18 bases left in between. The CDR3 is made up of 15 amino acids. CDR1 is SGHNT, CDR2 YYREEE, per germline (reference sequence). The CDR3 DNA is TGTGCCAGCAGCTTGGAAGGACAGTCACTTCGCAAAGCTTTCTTT. Its protein is CASSLEGQSLRKAFF.

The chain has TRBV6-6 and TRBJ2-1, with 11 bases lining up with TRBD1. The CDR3 sequence is 15 residues long. V was pared by 6 bases and J by 9 bases, with 10 bases of the junction left unmatched. The germline V gene encodes CDR1 MNHNY and CDR2 SVGAGI (reference sequence). CDR3 DNA: TGTGCCAGCAGACCCGGACAGGGGGCTTTCACTGAGCAGTTCTTC. It specifies CASRPGQGAFTEQFF.

Note on this clonotype: One base away lies a much larger clone, so this may be a sequencing read error. The chain recombines TRBV7-2 with TRBJ2-5, with TRBD1 identical over 8 bases. CDR1 SGHTA and CDR2 FQGNSA come from the germline V gene. Unmatched junction bases numbered 11, after V lost 5 bases and J lost 12 bases. The CDR3 is made up of 13 amino acids. DNA of the CDR3: TGTGCCAGCAGCCGTCTCCCAGGGGGCCCGAAGTACTTC. This encodes CASSRLPGGPKYF.

The rearrangement uses TRBV20-1 and TRBJ1-3; a weak D match, TRBD1 (6 bases). The CDR3 is 14 residues long. V lost 5 bases to trimming and J lost 3 bases, with 14 bases between them. Germline CDR1 and CDR2: DFQATT and SNEGSKA (reference sequence). In DNA, the CDR3 is TGCAGTGCTCGACGACAGGTTCTTGGAAACACCATATATTTT. Translated, it gives CSARRQVLGNTIYF.

This clonotype was seen a few times. The CDR3 DNA is TGTGCCAGCGGCCGAGCAGGGATGAACACTGAAGCTTTCTTT. It codes for CASGRAGMNTEAFF. The V and J genes are TRBV12-3 or TRBV12-4 and TRBJ1-1, with D maybe TRBD1 (5 bases). There are 14 residues in the CDR3. Deletions cut 8 bases from V and 0 bases from J, with 13 bases between.

This clonotype has a handful of counts. This chain connects TRBV18 to TRBJ2-2; D not certain. The CDR3 runs to 13 residues. The germline gives CDR1 KGHSH, CDR2 LQKENI. V lost 3 bases, J lost 0 bases, and 2 bases lay in between. In nucleotides, the CDR3 is TGTGCCAGCTCACCTCCGAACACCGGGGAGCTGTTTTTT. Translated, it gives CASSPPNTGELFF.

This clonotype was detected ten times or more. The gene calls are TRBV6-5 and TRBJ1-1; TRBD1 matches 7 bases. With V trimmed by 6 bases and J by 1 base, 2 bases remained unmatched. In germline, CDR1 is MNHEY, CDR2 SVGAGI. The CDR3 sequence is 13 residues long. CDR3 in DNA: TGTGCCAGCAGGGGGACAGAGAACACTGAAGCTTTCTTT. As protein: CASRGTENTEAFF.

This clonotype was detected ten times or more. CDR3 region: CASSYSRQNTDTQYF. The CDR3 DNA reads TGTGCCAGCAGTTACTCGAGGCAGAACACAGATACGCAGTATTTT. This chain joins TRBV6-2 or TRBV6-3 and TRBJ2-3; D ambiguous. Trimming removed 0 bases at V and 2 bases at J, with 9 bases between. This CDR3 is 15 amino acids long. Germline values: CDR1 MNHEY, CDR2 SVGEGT.

This clonotype was detected many times. V gene TRBV5-1 combines with J gene TRBJ1-1; TRBD1 might be the D (6 bases). Germline CDR1 and CDR2: SGHRS and YFSETQ. V lost 2 bases and J 1 base, leaving 15 bases between the germline ends. The CDR3 is made up of 16 amino acids. CDR3 amino acids: CASSLTTGHRNTEAFF. DNA for the CDR3: TGCGCCAGCAGCTTAACCACGGGACATCGGAACACTGAAGCTTTCTTT.

As for this clonotype: At one end, the junction sequence differs from germline, possibly due to a read error. J is TRBJ2-2 and V is TRBV5-1; 11 bases line up with TRBD1. The CDR3 is 15 amino acids. From germline, CDR1 is SGHRS and CDR2 YFSETQ. DNA for the CDR3: TGCGCCAGCAGCTCGGGACAGGGGGACACCAGGGAGCTGCTTTTT. Translated: CASSSGQGDTRELLF.

The table lists this clonotype with many counts. The rearrangement joins TRBV4-1 to TRBJ1-1, with TRBD1 as a possible D gene (6 bases). This CDR3 is 15 amino acids long. Per germline, CDR1 MGHRA and CDR2 YSYEKL. V was cut by 1 base and J by 1 base, with 10 bases left in between. DNA of the CDR3: TGCGCCAGCAGCCAAGCGGGGGGCGGGAACACTGAAGCTTTCTTT. This sequence encodes CASSQAGGGNTEAFF.

This clonotype was seen at least ten times. A clone one base away is much larger, so this may be a read error. The chain links TRBV20-1 to TRBJ2-1, with unresolved D. Per germline, CDR1 DFQATT and CDR2 SNEGSKA (reference sequence). The V end was cut by 1 base, the J end by 0 bases, with 10 bases between. The CDR3 runs to 15 residues. The DNA for the CDR3 is TGCAGTGCTAGAGCACCCGCTCGCTCCTACAATGAGCAGTTCTTC. Protein sequence: CSARAPARSYNEQFF.

This clonotype was counted ten times or more. This sequence joins TRBV9 and TRBJ2-1, with 9 bases matching TRBD1. CDR3 length equals 13 residues. The V and J ends lost 4 bases and 12 bases, in that order; junction bases with no gene match: 8. Germline-derived CDR1 and CDR2 are SGDLS and YYNGEE. CDR3 sequence (DNA): TGTGCCAGCAGCCCGGGACAGGGTCGTTCGCAGTTCTTC. Its protein is CASSPGQGRSQFF.

This clonotype was detected a few times. The CDR3 region has the DNA TGTGCCAGCAGCTCCTGGAAGCTAGCGGGGAATGAGCAGTTCTTC. Translating gives CASSSWKLAGNEQFF. V is TRBV6-5 and J is TRBJ2-1; TRBD2 aligns across 9 bases. Germline values: CDR1 MNHEY, CDR2 SVGAGI. The CDR3 consists of 15 residues. The J segment lost 7 bases and the V segment lost 6 bases, leaving 10 bases of the junction unmatched.

The table lists this clonotype with many counts. The CDR3 sequence: CASSYSMPRSNQPQHF. The CDR3 bases are TGTGCCAGCAGTTACTCGATGCCCAGAAGCAATCAGCCCCAGCATTTT. The rearrangement links TRBV6-6 to TRBJ1-5; D gene uncertain. Germline V gene data show CDR1 as MNHNY and CDR2 as SVGAGI (reference sequence). V was shortened by 0 bases and J by 1 base, with 10 bases between the two germline ends. CDR3 length: 16 residues.

This clonotype has only a few counts. This chain links TRBV5-1 with TRBJ1-6, with D unclear. The germline CDR1 and CDR2 sequences are SGHRS and YFSETQ. V was clipped by 4 bases and J by 10 bases, with 12 bases between them. This CDR3 has 13 residues. The CDR3 sequence is CASSPRDGSPLHF. In DNA form, the CDR3 reads TGCGCCAGCAGCCCCCGCGACGGGTCACCCCTCCACTTT.

A few counts support this clonotype. This chain joins TRBV30 and TRBJ2-5; the D gene is possibly TRBD1 (7 bases). This CDR3 has 15 amino acids. Germline CDR1 is GTSNPN and CDR2 is SVGIG (reference sequence). The ends were cut back, 2 bases at V and 5 bases at J, with 18 bases in the middle. This CDR3 is CAWSTSGGRRETQYF. CDR3 nucleotide sequence: TGTGCCTGGAGTACATCAGGGGGGCGCCGGGAGACCCAGTACTTC.

As to this clonotype: Relative to the germline gene, one junction end is altered; a read error may explain this. The chain recombines TRBV19 with TRBJ2-7, with D perhaps matching TRBD2 (6 bases). CDR1 is LNHDA and CDR2 is SQIVND in the germline V gene (reference sequence). The CDR3 sequence is 12 residues long. The CDR3 DNA sequence: TGTGCCAGTATGGGGGGTCTCTACGAGCCGTACTTC. This encodes CASMGGLYEPYF.

V usage is TRBV23-1 and J usage is TRBJ2-7; tentative D call: TRBD1 (5 bases). TRBV23-1 is marked as an open reading frame, function uncertain. With 0 bases removed from V and 0 bases from J, the gap between germline ends came to 12 bases. This CDR3 has 16 residues. Written as DNA, the CDR3 is TGCGCCAGCAGTCAATCGAAATACAGGAGCTCCTACGAGCAGTACTTC. Translation: CASSQSKYRSSYEQYF.

Comment on this clonotype: At one boundary the junction diverges from the germline segment, which might be a read error. CDR3 residues: CRAREDSSYEQYF. CDR3 DNA: TGCAGAGCTAGAGAGGACAGCTCCTACGAGCAGTACTTC. The gene calls are TRBV20-1 and TRBJ2-7, with D perhaps TRBD1 (6 bases). CDR3 size: 13 residues. Germline CDR1 DFQATT, CDR2 SNEGSKA (reference sequence).

This clonotype has only one observation. With a much larger clone just one base away, this may be a read error. Here the CDR3 omits its conserved ending phenylalanine or tryptophan, so a read error is the likely source. The rearrangement links TRBV29-1 to TRBJ1-1, with 9 bases matching TRBD1. This CDR3 is 12 amino acids long. V dropped 6 bases and J dropped 1; count of bases not matched to a gene: 0. Germline CDR1 SQVTM, CDR2 ANQGSEA. This CDR3 reads CSVTGGNTEAFC. The CDR3 bases are TGCAGCGTGACAGGGGGGAACACTGAAGCTTTCTGT.